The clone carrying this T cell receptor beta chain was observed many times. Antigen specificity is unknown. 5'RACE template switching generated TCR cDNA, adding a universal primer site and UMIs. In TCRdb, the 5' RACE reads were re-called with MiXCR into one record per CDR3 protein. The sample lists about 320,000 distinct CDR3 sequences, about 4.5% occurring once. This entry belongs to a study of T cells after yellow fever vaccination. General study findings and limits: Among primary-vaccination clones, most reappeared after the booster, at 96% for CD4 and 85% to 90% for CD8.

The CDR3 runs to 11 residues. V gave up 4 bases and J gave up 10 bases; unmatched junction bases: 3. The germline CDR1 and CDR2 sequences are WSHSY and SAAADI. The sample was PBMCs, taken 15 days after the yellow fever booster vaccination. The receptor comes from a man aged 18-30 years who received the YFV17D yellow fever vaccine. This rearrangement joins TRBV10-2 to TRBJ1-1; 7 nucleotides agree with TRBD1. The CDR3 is CASSGQGRAFF. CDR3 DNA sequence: TGCGCCAGCAGTGGACAGGGTAGAGCTTTCTTT.